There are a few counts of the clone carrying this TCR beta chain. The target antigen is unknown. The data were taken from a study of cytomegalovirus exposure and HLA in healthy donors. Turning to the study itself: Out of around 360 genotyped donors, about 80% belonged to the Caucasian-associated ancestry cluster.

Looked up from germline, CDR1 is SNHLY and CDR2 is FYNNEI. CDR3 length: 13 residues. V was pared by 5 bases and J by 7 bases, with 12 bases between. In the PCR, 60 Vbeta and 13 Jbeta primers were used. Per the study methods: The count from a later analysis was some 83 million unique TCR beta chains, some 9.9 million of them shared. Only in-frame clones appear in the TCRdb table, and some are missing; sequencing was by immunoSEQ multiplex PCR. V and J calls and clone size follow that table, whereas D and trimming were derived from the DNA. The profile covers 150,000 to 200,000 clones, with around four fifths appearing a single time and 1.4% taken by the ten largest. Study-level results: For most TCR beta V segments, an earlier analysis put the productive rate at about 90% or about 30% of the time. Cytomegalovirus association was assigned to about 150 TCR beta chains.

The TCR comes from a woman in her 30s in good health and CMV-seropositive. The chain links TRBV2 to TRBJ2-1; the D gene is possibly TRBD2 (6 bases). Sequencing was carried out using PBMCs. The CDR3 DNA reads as TGTGCCAGCAGTAACGGCCGGGGGAATGAGCAGTTCTTC. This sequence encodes CASSNGRGNEQFF.